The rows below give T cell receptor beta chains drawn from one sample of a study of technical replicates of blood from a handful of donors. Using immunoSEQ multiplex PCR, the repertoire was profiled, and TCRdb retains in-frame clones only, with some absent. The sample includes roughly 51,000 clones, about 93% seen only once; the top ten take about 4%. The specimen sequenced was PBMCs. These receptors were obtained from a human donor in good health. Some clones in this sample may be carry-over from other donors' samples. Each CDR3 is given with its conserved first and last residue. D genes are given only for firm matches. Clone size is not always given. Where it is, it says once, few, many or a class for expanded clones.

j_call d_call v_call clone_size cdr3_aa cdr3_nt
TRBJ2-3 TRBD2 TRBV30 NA CAWSGGLAGGKDTQYF TGTGCCTGGAGCGGGGGACTAGCGGGAGGTAAAGATACGCAGTATTTT
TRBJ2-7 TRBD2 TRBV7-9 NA CASSSPLREGPEQYF TGTGCCAGCAGCTCTCCTCTGCGGGAGGGCCCCGAGCAGTACTTC
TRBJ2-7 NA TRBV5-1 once CASSLVSGTPYEQYF TGCGCCAGCAGCTTGGTCTCAGGCACCCCCTACGAGCAGTACTTC
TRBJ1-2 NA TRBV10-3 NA CAISESDSVPAF TGTGCCATCAGTGAGTCGGACTCGGTGCCGGCCTTC
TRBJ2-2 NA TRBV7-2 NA CASSLIGTPGELFF TGTGCCAGCAGCTTAATCGGGACTCCCGGGGAGCTGTTTTTT
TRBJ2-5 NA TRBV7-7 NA CASSQGGETQYF TGTGCCAGCAGCCAGGGGGGCGAGACCCAGTACTTC
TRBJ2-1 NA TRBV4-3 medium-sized CASSQDRRDEQFF TGCGCCAGCAGCCAAGATCGCCGGGATGAGCAGTTCTTC
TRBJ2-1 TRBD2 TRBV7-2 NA CASLSGTSGGISNEQFF TGTGCCAGCTTATCCGGGACTAGCGGGGGTATAAGTAATGAGCAGTTCTTC
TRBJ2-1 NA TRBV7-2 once CASTKGGGVAYNEQFF TGTGCCAGTACCAAGGGCGGCGGGGTCGCCTACAATGAGCAGTTCTTC
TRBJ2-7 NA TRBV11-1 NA CASSLSPGSYEQYF TGTGCCAGCAGCTTATCGCCGGGGAGCTACGAGCAGTACTTC
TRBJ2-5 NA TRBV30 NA CAWSVRTDQTQYF TGTGCCTGGAGTGTGAGAACAGACCAGACCCAGTACTTC
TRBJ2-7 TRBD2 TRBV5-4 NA CASKATSDRGEQYF TGTGCCAGCAAGGCGACTAGCGACCGAGGCGAGCAGTACTTC
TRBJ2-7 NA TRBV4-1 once CASSQDQGPPYEQYF TGCGCCAGCAGCCAAGATCAGGGGCCCCCCTACGAGCAGTACTTC
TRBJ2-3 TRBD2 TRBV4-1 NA CASSPILAGGADTQYF TGCGCCAGCAGCCCTATTTTAGCGGGAGGCGCAGATACGCAGTATTTT
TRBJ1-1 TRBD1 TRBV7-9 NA CASSFAGTESEAFF TGTGCCAGCAGCTTTGCGGGGACAGAGTCTGAAGCTTTCTTT
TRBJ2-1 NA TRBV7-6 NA CASSFGQNHDEQFF TGTGCCAGCAGCTTCGGACAGAATCACGATGAGCAGTTCTTC
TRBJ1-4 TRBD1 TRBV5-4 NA CASSHIPGTGPEGEKLFF TGTGCCAGCAGCCATATCCCCGGGACAGGGCCCGAGGGTGAAAAACTGTTTTTT
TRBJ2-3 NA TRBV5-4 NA CASSDRDFNTDTQYF TGTGCCAGCAGTGACCGGGACTTTAACACAGATACGCAGTATTTT
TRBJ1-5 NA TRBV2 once CASSAVKSNQPQHF TGTGCCAGCAGTGCGGTCAAAAGTAATCAGCCCCAGCATTTT
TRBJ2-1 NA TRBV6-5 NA CASSRREAYNEQFF TGTGCCAGCAGTCGGAGAGAGGCCTACAATGAGCAGTTCTTC
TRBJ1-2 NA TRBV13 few CASSLEGQANYGYTF TGTGCCAGCAGCTTAGAGGGGCAGGCGAACTATGGCTACACCTTC
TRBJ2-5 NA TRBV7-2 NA CASSLGASVWGQETQYF TGTGCCAGCAGCCTAGGAGCTAGCGTTTGGGGCCAAGAGACCCAGTACTTC
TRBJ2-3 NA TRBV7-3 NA CASSPGSDTQYF TGTGCCAGCAGCCCGGGGTCGGATACGCAGTATTTT
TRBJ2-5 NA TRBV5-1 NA CASSPDRSRRETQYF TGCGCCAGCAGCCCTGACAGGTCGCGAAGGGAGACCCAGTACTTC
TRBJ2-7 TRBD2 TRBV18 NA CASSPRDRGLAGGNEQYF TGTGCCAGCTCACCCCGGGACAGGGGACTAGCGGGAGGGAACGAGCAGTACTTC
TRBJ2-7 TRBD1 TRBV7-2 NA CASNPTGAHEQYF TGTGCCAGCAACCCGACAGGGGCCCACGAGCAGTACTTC
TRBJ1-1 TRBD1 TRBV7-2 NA CASSLAGQDTEAFF TGTGCCAGCAGCTTAGCGGGACAGGACACTGAAGCTTTCTTT
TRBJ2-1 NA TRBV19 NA CASGSSDEQFF TGTGCCAGCGGGAGTTCCGATGAGCAGTTCTTC
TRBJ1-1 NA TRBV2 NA CASKEGGNTEAFF TGTGCCAGCAAGGAGGGCGGGAACACTGAAGCTTTCTTT
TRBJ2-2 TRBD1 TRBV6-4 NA CASSRDRGLTGELFF TGTGCCAGCAGCCGCGACAGGGGGCTCACCGGGGAGCTGTTTTTT
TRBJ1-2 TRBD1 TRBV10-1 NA CASSPGQDIGYTF TGCGCCAGCAGCCCGGGACAGGATATTGGCTACACCTTC
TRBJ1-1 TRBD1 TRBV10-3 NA CAIRTGGGTEAFF TGTGCCATCAGAACAGGGGGGGGCACTGAAGCTTTCTTT
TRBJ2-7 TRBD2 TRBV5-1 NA CASRSSGGSYEQYF TGCGCCAGCAGATCCAGCGGGGGCTCCTACGAGCAGTACTTC
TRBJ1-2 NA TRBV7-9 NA CASSLGTDYGYTF TGTGCCAGCAGCTTAGGTACGGACTATGGCTACACCTTC
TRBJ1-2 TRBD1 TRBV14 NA CASSQGQGIGYGYTF TGTGCCAGCAGCCAAGGACAGGGAATCGGATATGGCTACACCTTC
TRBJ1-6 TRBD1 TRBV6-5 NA CASRSRDSYNSPLHF TGTGCCAGCAGGAGCCGGGACAGCTATAATTCACCCCTCCACTTT
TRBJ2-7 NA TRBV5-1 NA CASSLRAGASYEQYF TGCGCCAGCAGCTTGAGGGCGGGGGCTAGCTACGAGCAGTACTTC
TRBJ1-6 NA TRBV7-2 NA CASSLGGSSYNSPLHF TGTGCCAGCAGCTTAGGCGGAAGCTCCTATAATTCACCCCTCCACTTT
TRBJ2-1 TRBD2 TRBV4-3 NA CASSQDHGRIYNEQFF TGCGCCAGCAGCCAAGATCACGGGAGGATTTACAATGAGCAGTTCTTC
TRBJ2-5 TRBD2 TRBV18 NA CASSPLSGGIETQYF TGTGCCAGCTCACCACTGAGCGGGGGAATCGAGACCCAGTACTTC
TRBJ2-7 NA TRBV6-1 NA CASSGGLLYEQYF TGTGCCAGCAGTGGCGGTCTACTCTACGAGCAGTACTTC
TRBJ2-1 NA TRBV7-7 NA CASSLDWGPGNEQFF TGTGCCAGCAGCTTAGATTGGGGGCCGGGCAATGAGCAGTTCTTC
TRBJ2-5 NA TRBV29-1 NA CSAGETQYF TGCAGCGCCGGAGAGACCCAGTACTTC
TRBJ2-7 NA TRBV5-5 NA CASSLGSGLSYEQYF TGTGCCAGCAGCTTGGGATCGGGACTTTCCTACGAGCAGTACTTC
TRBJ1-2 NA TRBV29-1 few CSVGPLGSYGYTF TGCAGCGTTGGTCCACTAGGGAGCTATGGCTACACCTTC
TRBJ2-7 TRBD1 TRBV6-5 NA CASSYGTDEQYF TGTGCCAGCAGTTACGGGACAGACGAGCAGTACTTC